This record covers a single TCR beta chain. Its antigen is currently unknown. The data were obtained in a study of shared clonotypes between healthy human individuals. Study as a whole: Three plates were used per donor for CD4 naive, three for CD4 memory, two for CD8 naive and one for CD8 memory.

Study findings and constraints: With a few donors compared, 4.5% to 6.5% of naive CD4 clonotypes were shared. Clonotype sharing among donors likely depends on sequencing depth. Naive subsets tended to show greater estimated richness than memory subsets.

Sequencing used immunoSEQ multiplex PCR; TCRdb keeps in-frame clones, though not all of them. The table has about 1 million clones, around 76% seen once. Per the germline V gene, CDR1 is SGHRS and CDR2 is YFSETQ. CDR3 size: 15 residues. The V end lost 1 base, the J end lost 0 bases, and 10 bases lay between the germline ends. The rearrangement links TRBV5-1 to TRBJ1-1; D is undetermined. This receptor was taken from a man aged 18 to 30 in good health. Sequenced sample: memory CD4+ T cells sorted from blood. Subset described: CD45RA-negative fraction. DNA of the CDR3: TGCGCCAGCAGCTTGCTGGGCGGTCTGAACACTGAAGCTTTCTTT. Translation gives CASSLLGGLNTEAFF.